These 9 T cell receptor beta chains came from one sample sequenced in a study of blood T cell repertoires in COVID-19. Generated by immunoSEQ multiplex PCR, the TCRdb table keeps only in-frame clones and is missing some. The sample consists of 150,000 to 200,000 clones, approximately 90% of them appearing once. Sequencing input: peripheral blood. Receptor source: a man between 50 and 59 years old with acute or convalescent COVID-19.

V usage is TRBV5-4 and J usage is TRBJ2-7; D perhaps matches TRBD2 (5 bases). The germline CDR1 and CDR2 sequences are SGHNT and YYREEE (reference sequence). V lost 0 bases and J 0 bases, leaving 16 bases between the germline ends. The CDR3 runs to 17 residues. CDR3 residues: CASSLGVEETISYEQYF. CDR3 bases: TGTGCCAGCAGCTTGGGGGTCGAGGAGACTATCTCCTACGAGCAGTACTTC.

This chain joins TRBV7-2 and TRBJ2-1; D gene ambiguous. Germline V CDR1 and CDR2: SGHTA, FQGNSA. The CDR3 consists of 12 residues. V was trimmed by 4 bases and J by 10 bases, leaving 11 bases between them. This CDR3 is CASSSTPGEQFF. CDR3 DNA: TGTGCCAGCAGCTCCACCCCAGGCGAGCAGTTCTTC.

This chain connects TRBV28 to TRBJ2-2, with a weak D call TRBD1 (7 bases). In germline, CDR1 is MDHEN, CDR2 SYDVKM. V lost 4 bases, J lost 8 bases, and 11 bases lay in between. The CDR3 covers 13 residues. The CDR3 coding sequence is TGTGCCAGCAGTTCACAGGGGACTGGGGAGCTGTTTTTT. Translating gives CASSSQGTGELFF.

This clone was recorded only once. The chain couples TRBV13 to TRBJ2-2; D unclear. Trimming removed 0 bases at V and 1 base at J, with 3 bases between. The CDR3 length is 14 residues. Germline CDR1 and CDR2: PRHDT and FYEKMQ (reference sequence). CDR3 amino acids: CASSLGRNTGELFF. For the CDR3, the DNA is TGTGCCAGCAGCTTAGGTCGGAACACCGGGGAGCTGTTTTTT. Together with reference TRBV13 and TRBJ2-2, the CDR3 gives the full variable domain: AAGVIQSPRHLIKEKRETATLKCYPIPRHDTVYWYQQGPGQDPQFLISFYEKMQSDKGSIPDRFSAQQFSDYHSELNMSSLELGDSALYFCASSLGRNTGELFFGEGSRLTVL.

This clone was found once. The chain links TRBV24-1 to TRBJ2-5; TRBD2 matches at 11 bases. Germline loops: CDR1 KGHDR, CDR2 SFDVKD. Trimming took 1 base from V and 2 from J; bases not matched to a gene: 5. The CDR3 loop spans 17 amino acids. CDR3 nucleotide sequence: TGTGCCACCAGTGATTTAAGGACTAGCGGGCCACAAGAGACCCAGTACTTC. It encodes CATSDLRTSGPQETQYF.

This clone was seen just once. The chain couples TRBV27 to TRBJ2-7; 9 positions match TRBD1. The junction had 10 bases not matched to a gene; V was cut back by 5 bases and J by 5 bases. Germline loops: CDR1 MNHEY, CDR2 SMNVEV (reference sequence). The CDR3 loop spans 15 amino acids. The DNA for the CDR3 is TGTGCCAGCAGTCAATGGGACAGGGACACCCACGAGCAGTACTTC. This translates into CASSQWDRDTHEQYF.

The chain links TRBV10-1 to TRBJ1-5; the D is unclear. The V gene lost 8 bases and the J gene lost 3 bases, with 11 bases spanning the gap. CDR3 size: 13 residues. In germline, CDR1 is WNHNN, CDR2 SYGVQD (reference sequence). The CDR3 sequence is CASPARHNQPQHF. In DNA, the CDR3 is TGCGCCAGCCCTGCTAGGCACAATCAGCCCCAGCATTTT.

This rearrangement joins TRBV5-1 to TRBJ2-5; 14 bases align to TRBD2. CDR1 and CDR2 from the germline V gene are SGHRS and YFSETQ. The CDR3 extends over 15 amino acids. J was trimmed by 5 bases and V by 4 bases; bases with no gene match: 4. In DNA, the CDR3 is TGCGCCAGCAGCCTGGGACTAGCGGGGGCTGAGACCCAGTACTTC. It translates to CASSLGLAGAETQYF.

In DNA form, the CDR3 reads TGTGCCAGCAGCTTAGACAGAAATCAGCCCCAGCATTTT. Translation gives CASSLDRNQPQHF. V gene TRBV7-3 combines with J gene TRBJ1-5, with D possibly TRBD1 on 5 matching bases. With 2 bases removed from V and 4 bases from J, the gap between germline ends came to 6 bases. CDR1 and CDR2 from the germline V gene are SGHTA and FQGTGA. This CDR3 is built from 13 residues. Full variable domain (rest looked up from reference TRBV7-3 and TRBJ1-5): GAGVSQTPSNKVTEKGKYVELRCDPISGHTALYWYRQSLGQGPEFLIYFQGTGAADDSGLPNDRFFAVRPEGSVSTLKIQRTERGDSAVYLCASSLDRNQPQHFGDGTRLSIL.